The 31 T cell receptor beta chains in this list originate from one sample, sequenced in a study of breast tumors, draining lymph nodes, adjacent tissues. One entry per CDR3 protein results from TCRdb running MiXCR on the multiplex PCR reads. This table holds about 230,000 distinct CDR3 sequences, about 32% found once. Samples came from axillary lymph nodes draining the breast cancer. Material: axillary lymph node tissue. The receptors stem from a female donor with breast cancer. Some clones in this sample may be carry-over from other donors' samples.

In its sample, this clonotype was seen once. The rearrangement links TRBV6-5 to TRBJ2-1; 7 positions agree with TRBD2. This CDR3 comprises 15 residues. Per the germline V gene, CDR1 is MNHEY and CDR2 is SVGAGI. The junction had 14 bases not matched to a gene; V was cut back by 11 bases and J by 4 bases. The CDR3 here is CARTRGASGYNEQFF. The DNA for the CDR3 is TGTGCCCGCACTAGGGGTGCTAGCGGATACAATGAGCAGTTCTTC.

Concerning this clonotype: As the CDR3 is not closed by the conserved phenylalanine or tryptophan, this likely results from a read error. The chain uses TRBV25-1 and TRBJ1-3; a possible D gene is TRBD1 (5 bases). Trimming removed 4 bases at V and 4 bases at J, with 14 bases between. The CDR3 sequence is 15 residues long. CDR1 MGHDK and CDR2 SYGVNS come from the germline V gene. CDR3 loop: CASSARDPSGNTIYL. CDR3 sequence (DNA): TGTGCCAGCAGTGCTAGGGACCCGTCCGGAAACACCATATATCTT.

There are many counts of this clonotype. This rearrangement joins TRBV7-9 to TRBJ2-3, with 15 positions matching TRBD2. This CDR3 has 16 residues. The germline V gene has CDR1 SEHNR and CDR2 FQNEAQ (reference sequence). V dropped 5 bases and J dropped 5; count of bases not matched to a gene: 5. The chain's CDR3 is CASSAGLAGGGDTQYF. The CDR3 DNA follows: TGTGCCAGCAGCGCGGGACTAGCGGGAGGAGGAGATACGCAGTATTTT.

In its sample, this clonotype was seen many times. The V call is TRBV6-6, the J call TRBJ2-2; tentatively, D is TRBD1 (6 bases). This CDR3 has 16 residues. Germline assignment: CDR1 MNHNY and CDR2 SVGAGI (reference sequence). V was clipped by 3 bases and J by 2 bases, with 13 bases between them. This CDR3 reads CASSYSQGLNTGELFF. As DNA, the CDR3 is TGTGCCAGCAGTTATTCTCAGGGGCTAAACACCGGGGAGCTGTTTTTT.

In the case of this clonotype: Being one base from a much bigger clone, this may be a read error. V is TRBV6-5 and J is TRBJ2-2; no firm D call. The CDR3 is 12 amino acids. The V end was cut by 5 bases, the J end by 6 bases, with 7 bases between. CDR1 MNHEY and CDR2 SVGAGI come from the germline V gene. In DNA, the CDR3 is TGTGCCAGCAGTCATGGTGCCGGGGAGCTGTTTTTT. Translation gives CASSHGAGELFF.

The table lists this clonotype with many counts. The V gene is TRBV4-3, the J gene TRBJ2-3; TRBD1 matches 10 bases. The CDR3 sequence is 15 residues long. V lost 2 bases and J lost 4; bases outside the gene matches: 3. The germline gives CDR1 LGHNA, CDR2 YSLEER. The CDR3 region is CASSQRDRGPDTQYF. Written as DNA, the CDR3 is TGCGCCAGCAGCCAAAGGGACAGGGGCCCAGATACGCAGTATTTT.

This clonotype has ten or more counts. V and J are TRBV11-3 and TRBJ2-5; 10 bases match TRBD2. There are 16 residues in the CDR3. Germline CDR1 is SGHNT and CDR2 is YENEEA. The ends lost 1 base at V and 1 base at J; junction bases unmatched: 3. The CDR3 DNA follows: TGTGCCAGCAGCTTAGGACTAGCGGGCGCCCAAGAGACCCAGTACTTC. Residues: CASSLGLAGAQETQYF.

This clonotype was counted ten times or more. The chain joins TRBV5-5 to TRBJ2-1; D gene unclear. Trimming left V 0 bases short and J 0 bases short, with 7 bases between. CDR3 length: 15 residues. The germline V gene encodes CDR1 SGHKS and CDR2 YYEKEE (reference sequence). CDR3 sequence: CASSLGVSSYNEQFF. CDR3 coding DNA: TGTGCCAGCAGCTTGGGGGTGTCCTCCTACAATGAGCAGTTCTTC.

This clonotype was observed at least ten times. V usage is TRBV5-4 and J usage is TRBJ2-6, with 9 bases aligning to TRBD1. The trim removed 6 bases at V and 0 bases at J, leaving 7 bases unmatched. This CDR3 comprises 17 residues. Germline CDR1 and CDR2: SGHNT and YYREEE (reference sequence). CDR3: CASTYNRGHSGANVLTF. As DNA, the CDR3 is TGTGCCAGCACTTATAACAGGGGGCACTCTGGGGCCAACGTCCTGACTTTC.

This clonotype appeared once. CDR3 bases: TGTGCCAGCACTTCCGACGGGGGGCGCGGGAAGCAGTACTTC. Its translation: CASTSDGGRGKQYF. The chain joins TRBV6-2 or TRBV6-3 to TRBJ2-7; a weak D match, TRBD2 (7 bases). Per the germline V gene, CDR1 is MNHEY and CDR2 is SVGEGT. The CDR3 covers 14 residues. V lost 7 bases and J 8 bases, leaving 21 bases between the germline ends.

This clonotype was detected ten times or more. The chain employs TRBV7-8 and TRBJ1-2; D is possibly TRBD1 (5 bases). Germline lookup yields CDR1 SGHVS and CDR2 FQNEAQ. This CDR3 contains 12 residues. V gave up 4 bases and J gave up 4 bases, with 7 bases separating them. In DNA, the CDR3 is TGTGCCAGCAGCTCCGGGGGCTATGGCTACACCTTC. Its protein product is CASSSGGYGYTF.

This clonotype was seen ten or more times. J is TRBJ2-5 and V is TRBV20-1; 7 nucleotides match TRBD2. Germline CDR1 and CDR2: DFQATT and SNEGSKA (reference sequence). The V gene end was trimmed by 5 bases and the J gene end by 5 bases; junction bases not matched to a gene: 5. The CDR3 spans 12 residues. The CDR3 spells CSAYRAGETQYF. The CDR3, as DNA: TGCAGTGCTTACCGAGCGGGGGAGACCCAGTACTTC.

Worth noting for this clonotype: One junction end disagrees with the germline gene, perhaps due to a read error. The chain has TRBV20-1 and TRBJ2-2; D is perhaps TRBD2 (5 bases). CDR3 length: 13 amino acids. Germline CDR1 reads DFQATT; CDR2 reads SNEGSKA (reference sequence). The DNA of the CDR3 is TGCAGTGCTAGAGATAGAGGATCCGGGGAGCTGTTCTTT. This translates into CSARDRGSGELFF.

There are many counts of this clonotype. The germline gene is not matched at one end of the junction; a read error may be the cause. The gene calls are TRBV6-6 and TRBJ1-3; no reliable D call. This CDR3 region has 15 residues. The germline gives CDR1 MNHNY, CDR2 SVGAGI (reference sequence). The CDR3 DNA reads as TGTGCCAGCAGTCACTCGCCCTCCTCTGGAAACACCATATATTTT. Protein product: CASSHSPSSGNTIYF.

As to this clonotype: The missing conserved phenylalanine or tryptophan at the end of this CDR3 makes a read error likely. It is unclear where the CDR3 begins or ends on the DNA, so no DNA is shown, and the CDR3 is as TCRdb lists it. The chain combines TRBV7-9 with TRBJ2-2; TRBD1, as called in the table, went unchecked against the DNA. Termini included, the CDR3 measures 14 amino acids. Germline CDR1 SEHNR, CDR2 FQNEAQ (reference sequence). The CDR3 sequence: CAGSLGAVHRGAVV.

This clonotype was recorded many times. The rearrangement links TRBV5-8 to TRBJ2-7; 11 bases match TRBD2. Germline-derived CDR1 and CDR2 are SGHTS and YDEGEE. This CDR3 contains 14 residues. V gave up 6 bases and J gave up 5 bases; unmatched junction bases: 7. The CDR3 region has the DNA TGTGCCAGCACCAATCTAGCGGGAGGTAACGAGCAGTACTTC. This sequence encodes CASTNLAGGNEQYF.

V and J are TRBV12-3 or TRBV12-4 and TRBJ2-5, with 10 bases identical to TRBD2. The CDR3 length is 16 residues. V lost 1 base, J lost 6 bases, and 8 bases stayed unmatched. The DNA for the CDR3 is TGTGCCAGCAGTTTAGGGCGAGCGGGGGGGCATCAGACCCAGTACTTC. The encoded protein is CASSLGRAGGHQTQYF.

This clonotype was seen once. A read error may account for a junction end that differs from germline. The chain recombines TRBV12-3 or TRBV12-4 with TRBJ2-2, with TRBD2 as a possible D gene (5 bases). This CDR3 region has 13 residues. The CDR3 nucleotides are TGTGCCAGCAGGTTCACGAACACCGGGGAGCTGTTTTTC. Translating gives CASRFTNTGELFF.

A word on this clonotype: A much larger clonotype is one base distant, so this may be a read error. The chain uses TRBV6-6 and TRBJ2-5, with a tentative D call TRBD2 (5 bases). The V gene lost 5 bases and the J gene lost 7 bases, with 17 bases spanning the gap. CDR3 length: 14 amino acids. CDR1 is MNHNY, CDR2 SVGAGI, per germline (reference sequence). CDR3 DNA: TGTGCCAGCAGTCCCAGGACGGGGTTGGGGACCCAGTACTTC. Residues: CASSPRTGLGTQYF.

This clonotype was found many times. The V and J genes are TRBV5-5 and TRBJ2-7; 7 bases align to TRBD2. The CDR3 runs to 15 residues. Per germline, CDR1 SGHKS and CDR2 YYEKEE (reference sequence). Trimming cost V 0 bases and J 4 bases; bases outside gene matches: 7. CDR3 DNA: TGTGCCAGCAGCTTGGTGGCGGGACTACAGTACGAGCAGTACTTC. Translation: CASSLVAGLQYEQYF.

This chain joins TRBV7-6 and TRBJ2-6, with TRBD2 matching over 7 bases. Looked up from germline, CDR1 is SGHVS and CDR2 is FNYEAQ. J was trimmed by 2 bases and V by 5 bases; bases with no gene match: 9. This CDR3 is built from 17 residues. CDR3 sequence reads: CASSRSSGNPGANVLTF. The CDR3 DNA is TGTGCCAGCAGCCGATCTAGCGGAAACCCTGGGGCCAACGTCCTGACTTTC. The full variable domain, with the rest looked up from reference TRBV7-6 and TRBJ2-6, is GAGVSQSPRYKVTKRGQDVALRCDPISGHVSLYWYRQALGQGPEFLTYFNYEAQQDKSGLPNDRFSAERPEGSISTLTIQRTEQRDSAMYRCASSRSSGNPGANVLTFGAGSRLTVL.

The chain is built from TRBV6-2 or TRBV6-3 and TRBJ1-5; D call uncertain. CDR3 length: 15 amino acids. V dropped 1 base and J dropped 1 base, with 8 bases sitting between them. Germline loops: CDR1 MNHEY, CDR2 SVGEGT. CDR3 bases: TGTGCCAGCAGTTACTTGGCGGGGAGCAATCAGCCCCAGCATTTT. It specifies CASSYLAGSNQPQHF.

At least ten counts were recorded for this clonotype. The V call is TRBV15, the J call TRBJ2-5, with 8 bases matching TRBD1. V dropped 4 bases and J dropped 5; count of bases not matched to a gene: 6. Germline V gene lookup returns CDR1 LNHNV and CDR2 YYDKDF (reference sequence). CDR3 length: 14 residues. In nucleotides, the CDR3 is TGTGCCACCAGCACCAGGACAGGGAGGGAGACCCAGTACTTC. Protein: CATSTRTGRETQYF.

This clonotype appeared a few times. Just one base apart from a much larger clone, this may be a read error. This chain links TRBV5-6 with TRBJ2-3; D tentatively fits TRBD1 or TRBD2 (5 bases each). Trimming removed 1 base from V and 5 bases from J, with 20 bases in between. The germline CDR1 and CDR2 sequences are SGHDT and YYEEEE. This CDR3 region has 17 residues. CDR3 nucleotide sequence: TGTGCCAGCAGCTTGAAGGGACCGCGATCGAGGATAGATACGCAGTATTTT. Translated, it gives CASSLKGPRSRIDTQYF. Based on the CDR3 plus reference TRBV5-6 and TRBJ2-3, the full variable domain is DAGVTQSPTHLIKTRGQQVTLRCSPKSGHDTVSWYQQALGQGPQFIFQYYEEEERQRGNFPDRFSGHQFPNYSSELNVNALLLGDSALYLCASSLKGPRSRIDTQYFGPGTRLTVL.

This clonotype was seen repeatedly, ten times or more. The chain joins TRBV5-1 to TRBJ2-3, with TRBD2 identical over 7 bases. This CDR3 is 15 amino acids long. The trim removed 7 bases at V and 0 bases at J, leaving 8 bases unmatched. Germline CDR1 SGHRS, CDR2 YFSETQ. CDR3 in amino acids: CASGHGSGSTDTQYF. The CDR3 DNA sequence: TGCGCCAGCGGGCACGGTAGCGGGAGCACAGATACGCAGTATTTT.

This chain joins TRBV2 and TRBJ2-7; 11 nucleotides agree with TRBD2. The CDR3 contains 15 residues. Germline V gene sequence: CDR1 SNHLY, CDR2 FYNNEI. Losses at the gene ends were 4 bases for V and 4 bases for J; bases not matched to a gene: 6. The CDR3 reads CASSGTSGRRYEQYF. As DNA, the CDR3 is TGTGCCAGCAGTGGCACTAGCGGGAGACGTTACGAGCAGTACTTC. Based on the CDR3 plus reference TRBV2 and TRBJ2-7, the full variable domain is EPEVTQTPSHQVTQMGQEVILRCVPISNHLYFYWYRQILGQKVEFLVSFYNNEISEKSEIFDDQFSVERPDGSNFTLKIRSTKLEDSAMYFCASSGTSGRRYEQYFGPGTRLTVT.

This clonotype was counted ten times or more. The CDR3 DNA is TGCGCCAGTACCCCCCGGGACAGGGAATGGAATGAGCAGTTCTTC. Protein sequence: CASTPRDREWNEQFF. The rearrangement joins TRBV5-1 to TRBJ2-1; TRBD1 aligns across 9 bases. The length of the CDR3 is 15 residues. CDR1 is SGHRS and CDR2 is YFSETQ in the germline V gene. V gave up 8 bases and J gave up 7 bases; unmatched junction bases: 13. Full variable domain (remainder filled in from reference TRBV5-1 and TRBJ2-1): KAGVTQTPRYLIKTRGQQVTLSCSPISGHRSVSWYQQTPGQGLQFLFEYFSETQRNKGNFPGRFSGRQFSNSRSEMNVSTLELGDSALYLCASTPRDREWNEQFFGPGTRLTVL.

This clonotype was found many times. The V and J genes are TRBV25-1 and TRBJ2-5; D is perhaps TRBD1 (6 bases). The CDR3 has 15 residues. Germline CDR1 reads MGHDK; CDR2 reads SYGVNS. V lost 5 bases, J lost 2 bases, and 15 bases lay in between. The CDR3 here is CASSTPGHRQETQYF. In nucleotides, the CDR3 is TGTGCCAGCAGTACACCGGGACACAGACAAGAGACCCAGTACTTC.

This chain uses TRBV7-9 with TRBJ2-5, with 9 nucleotides matching TRBD2. V gave up 6 bases and J gave up 2 bases; unmatched junction bases: 10. The CDR3 runs to 16 residues. Germline V gene lookup returns CDR1 SEHNR and CDR2 FQNEAQ (reference sequence). The CDR3 loop is CASSHLASGAQETQYF. CDR3 nucleotides: TGTGCCAGCAGTCACCTGGCTAGCGGGGCTCAAGAGACCCAGTACTTC.

This clonotype was found many times. The chain has TRBV6-6 and TRBJ2-2; no reliable D call. Germline V gene data show CDR1 as MNHNY and CDR2 as SVGAGI (reference sequence). The CDR3 runs to 14 residues. Trimming removed 6 bases at V and 4 bases at J, with 12 bases between. CDR3 loop: CASSPVGSTGELFF. The CDR3 nucleotides are TGTGCCAGCAGCCCCGTAGGCTCCACCGGGGAGCTGTTTTTT.

This clonotype was recorded at least ten times. The V gene is TRBV7-9, the J gene TRBJ2-3; D unclear. This CDR3 region has 13 residues. Looked up from germline, CDR1 is SEHNR and CDR2 is FQNEAQ (reference sequence). The V gene lost 6 bases and the J gene lost 0 bases, with 7 bases spanning the gap. CDR3 protein: CASSSPSTDTQYF. The CDR3 region has the DNA TGTGCCAGCAGTAGCCCCAGCACAGATACGCAGTATTTT.